The 6 T cell receptor beta chains given below trace back to one sample, sequenced in a study of T cells in Graves' hyperthyroidism and ophthalmopathy. TCR beta CDR3 sequences were amplified from RNA transcripts. HTBI primers were the set used in a first-round RT-PCR of the TCR CDR3. TCRdb recomputed calls from the multiplex PCR reads with MiXCR, one row per CDR3 protein. The sample shows 300,000 to 450,000 distinct CDR3 sequences, 20% to 30% of them seen only once. Specimen: blood. These receptors came from a man aged 50-60 years with Graves' hyperthyroidism.

In its sample, this clonotype was seen a few times. This chain uses TRBV12-3 or TRBV12-4 with TRBJ2-2; a possible D gene is TRBD1 (6 bases). This CDR3 region has 15 residues. The V end lost 6 bases, the J end lost 0 bases, and 11 bases lay between the germline ends. The DNA for the CDR3 is TGTGCCAGCAGGATCGGACAGACGAACACCGGGGAGCTGTTTTTT. Its protein product is CASRIGQTNTGELFF.

The chain combines TRBV5-1 with TRBJ2-1; unclear D gene. Trimming stripped 5 bases from V and 0 bases from J, with 6 bases between. The CDR3 spans 13 residues. Looked up from germline, CDR1 is SGHRS and CDR2 is YFSETQ. CDR3 residues: CASRPFSYNEQFF. The CDR3, as DNA: TGCGCCAGCAGGCCTTTCTCCTACAATGAGCAGTTCTTC. The entire variable domain, with the rest obtained from reference TRBV5-1 and TRBJ2-1, is as follows: KAGVTQTPRYLIKTRGQQVTLSCSPISGHRSVSWYQQTPGQGLQFLFEYFSETQRNKGNFPGRFSGRQFSNSRSEMNVSTLELGDSALYLCASRPFSYNEQFFGPGTRLTVL.

This clonotype occurred many times. The V and J genes are TRBV2 and TRBJ1-2, with 9 nucleotides matching TRBD1. The CDR3 is 13 amino acids. The germline gives CDR1 SNHLY, CDR2 FYNNEI. Germline trimming cut 6 bases from V and 8 bases from J; bases unmatched to any gene: 7. The DNA for the CDR3 is TGTGCCAGCAGGGGGGACAGGGTCTACGGCTACACCTTC. Protein sequence: CASRGDRVYGYTF.

This clonotype came up a few times. The CDR3 bases are TGTGCCAGCAGTTCTCTGGGACAGGGGGCAGGGGAGACCCAGTACTTC. Its translation is CASSSLGQGAGETQYF. The chain uses TRBV28 and TRBJ2-5; 12 nucleotides line up with TRBD1. The CDR3 loop spans 16 amino acids. CDR1 MDHEN and CDR2 SYDVKM come from the germline V gene. After removal of 4 bases from V and 5 bases from J, the junction contained 8 bases not matched to a gene.

This clonotype was detected a few times. The chain's CDR3 is CASSEAGRENQPQHF. Written as DNA, the CDR3 is TGTGCCAGCAGTGAAGCGGGCAGGGAGAATCAGCCCCAGCATTTT. V and J are TRBV6-1 and TRBJ1-5, with D possibly TRBD1 on 5 matching bases. Trimming pared 0 bases from V and 4 bases from J, leaving 10 bases between. The CDR3 runs 15 residues. Germline CDR1 and CDR2: MNHNS and SASEGT.

The sample holds a few counts of this clonotype. A read error may explain this, as a much larger clone is one base away. The chain is built from TRBV3-1 and TRBJ2-1; TRBD2 matches at 13 bases. Germline CDR1 and CDR2: LGHDT and YNNKEL (reference sequence). CDR3 length: 17 amino acids. The CDR3 nucleotides read TGTGCCAGCAGCCCGTGGACTAGCGGGAGCTCCTGCAATGAGCAGTTCTTC. Protein sequence: CASSPWTSGSSCNEQFF.